The 12 T cell receptor beta chains listed next were all sequenced from one sample in a study of T cell responses to AZD1222 COVID-19 vaccine. Using immunoSEQ multiplex PCR, the repertoire was profiled, and TCRdb retains in-frame clones only, with some absent. The sample has some 200,000 clones; more than 75% are singletons. Sequenced here: peripheral blood, sampled 28 days after the second AZD1222 dose. The receptors were gathered from an adult who received the AZD1222 COVID-19 vaccine.

The J gene is TRBJ2-7, the V gene TRBV28; D possibly corresponds to TRBD1 (6 bases). The CDR3 loop spans 14 amino acids. V shed 7 bases and J shed 0 bases, with 13 bases lying between them. CDR1 is MDHEN, CDR2 SYDVKM, per germline. The CDR3 DNA reads as TGTGCCAGCACCGGACAGAGGAGCTCCTACGAGCAGTACTTC. Its protein product is CASTGQRSSYEQYF.

This chain connects TRBV3-1 (or the pseudogene TRBV3-2) to TRBJ2-5, with 9 bases that match TRBD1. The trim removed 0 bases at V and 2 bases at J, leaving 10 bases unmatched. CDR3 size: 18 residues. Germline CDR1 and CDR2: LGHDT and YNNKEL (reference sequence). CDR3 coding DNA: TGTGCCAGCAGCCAAGATCCGACAGGGGGAGGGTTTCAAGAGACCCAGTACTTC. This encodes CASSQDPTGGGFQETQYF.

The chain uses TRBV27 and TRBJ2-2; tentatively, D is TRBD1 or TRBD2 (6 bases each). The CDR3 has 14 amino acids. The germline V gene encodes CDR1 MNHEY and CDR2 SMNVEV (reference sequence). V was trimmed by 7 bases and J by 5 bases, leaving 14 bases between them. CDR3 sequence: CASNQGGLTGELFF. In DNA form, the CDR3 reads TGTGCCAGCAATCAAGGGGGACTGACCGGGGAGCTGTTTTTT.

The chain couples TRBV4-3 to TRBJ2-1, with unresolved D. This CDR3 is 15 amino acids long. Germline lookup yields CDR1 LGHNA and CDR2 YSLEER. Trimming shortened V by 0 bases and J by 0 bases, and 6 bases separated the two germline ends. The DNA for the CDR3 is TGCGCCAGCAGCCAAGACTTCCTCTCCTACAATGAGCAGTTCTTC. Residues: CASSQDFLSYNEQFF.

The sample holds one count of this clone. This chain links TRBV28 with TRBJ1-1; no clear D gene. Per the germline V gene, CDR1 is MDHEN and CDR2 is SYDVKM. V lost 4 bases to trimming and J lost 0 bases, with 6 bases between them. The CDR3 loop spans 13 amino acids. CDR3 sequence reads: CASSSGMNTEAFF. In DNA form, the CDR3 reads TGTGCCAGCAGTTCGGGGATGAACACTGAAGCTTTCTTT.

The CDR3 coding sequence is TGTGCCAGCAGCTTAGTGACAGGGACGAGTCAGCCCCAGCATTTT. This codes for CASSLVTGTSQPQHF. The V call is TRBV7-9, the J call TRBJ1-5; the match to TRBD1 covers 7 bases. CDR1 and CDR2 from the germline V gene are SEHNR and FQNEAQ (reference sequence). CDR3 length equals 15 residues. V was pared by 1 base and J by 6 bases, with 6 bases of the junction left unmatched.

This chain uses TRBV7-9 with TRBJ1-2; unclear D gene. This CDR3 is 11 amino acids long. In germline, CDR1 is SEHNR, CDR2 FQNEAQ (reference sequence). The ends were cut back, 7 bases at V and 8 bases at J, with 11 bases in the middle. The CDR3 here is CASTPLWGYTF. CDR3 in DNA: TGTGCCAGCACCCCGTTGTGGGGCTACACCTTC.

The chain recombines TRBV2 with TRBJ1-5; maybe TRBD1 (6 bases). Trimming cost V 8 bases and J 6 bases, with 20 bases left between them. The CDR3 has 15 residues. Germline V gene sequence: CDR1 SNHLY, CDR2 FYNNEI. The CDR3 here is CASAGRGGSGQPQHF. CDR3 nucleotide sequence: TGTGCCAGCGCCGGCCGGGGGGGCAGTGGTCAGCCCCAGCATTTT.

As for this clone: Other DNA sequences in this sample translate to the same CDR3. The V call is TRBV30, the J call TRBJ1-2, with no clear D. This CDR3 contains 13 residues. V lost 0 bases, J lost 2 bases, and 7 bases lay in between. Germline loops: CDR1 GTSNPN, CDR2 SVGIG (reference sequence). In nucleotides, the CDR3 is TGTGCCTGGAGTGTAGAAGCGAACTATGGCTACACCTTC. Its translation is CAWSVEANYGYTF.

The chain recombines TRBV30 with TRBJ2-2, with D perhaps TRBD1 or TRBD2 (5 bases each). The germline V gene has CDR1 GTSNPN and CDR2 SVGIG (reference sequence). Trimming removed 5 bases at V and 2 bases at J, with 18 bases between. CDR3 length: 16 amino acids. In DNA form, the CDR3 reads TGTGCCTGGGGGATTTCGGGACGGAAAAACACCGGGGAGCTGTTTTTT. It yields the protein CAWGISGRKNTGELFF.

This chain connects TRBV29-1 to TRBJ1-5; no firm D call. Trimming pared 4 bases from V and 4 bases from J, leaving 8 bases between. CDR1 and CDR2 (germline): SQVTM, ANQGSEA. The CDR3 covers 12 residues. The DNA of the CDR3 is TGCAGCGTTGTTTCCACGAATCAGCCCCAGCATTTT. Its translation is CSVVSTNQPQHF.

This rearrangement joins TRBV24-1 to TRBJ2-1, with 10 positions matching TRBD2. In germline, CDR1 is KGHDR, CDR2 SFDVKD. Trimming removed 1 base from V and 2 bases from J; junction bases left unmatched: 1. The CDR3 loop spans 16 amino acids. The CDR3 sequence is CATSDLAGGAYNEQFF. The CDR3 bases are TGTGCCACCAGTGATTTAGCGGGGGGGGCCTACAATGAGCAGTTCTTC.